Listed here are 18 T cell receptor beta chains from one sample, sequenced in a study of T-cell memory formation after mild COVID-19. TCRdb itself ran the 5' RACE reads through MiXCR, one entry per CDR3 protein. The sample contains around 36,000 distinct CDR3 sequences, about 10% of which appear only once. The source material was PBMCs or a T cell subset sorted from them (not recorded which). These receptors all come from a man between 18 and 29 years old who had mild COVID-19 (a few samples of this study predate the infection). Cell type and time point are not known.

This rearrangement joins TRBV4-2 to TRBJ2-1; TRBD1 agrees at 8 bases. Per the germline V gene, CDR1 is LGHNA and CDR2 is YNFKEQ. The CDR3 has 17 residues. V trimming: 4 bases; J trimming: 6 bases; junction bases outside the gene matches: 14. CDR3 DNA: TGTGCCAGCAGCCTAACCGCACAGGGGGTTTGGGGCAATGAGCAGTTCTTC. Protein product: CASSLTAQGVWGNEQFF.

This clonotype was picked up many times. In DNA form, the CDR3 reads TGTGCCAGCAGCTTAGAGGCGGGGTCCGAGCAGTACGTC. Protein product: CASSLEAGSEQYV. The V and J genes are TRBV7-8 and TRBJ2-7; possibly TRBD2 for D (6 bases). Germline loops: CDR1 SGHVS, CDR2 FQNEAQ. The V and J ends lost 1 base and 6 bases respectively, with 10 bases between them. The CDR3 runs 13 residues.

This clonotype occurred many times. V and J are TRBV12-3 or TRBV12-4 and TRBJ2-1; 9 nucleotides line up with TRBD2. With 7 bases clipped from V and 6 bases from J, the junction kept 7 bases outside the gene matches. CDR3 length: 14 residues. This CDR3 is CASKVASGVNEQFF. As DNA, the CDR3 is TGTGCCAGCAAAGTCGCTAGCGGGGTCAATGAGCAGTTCTTC.

This clonotype has a count of ten or more. This chain joins TRBV4-2 and TRBJ2-3, with 13 nucleotides matching TRBD2. Per the germline V gene, CDR1 is LGHNA and CDR2 is YNFKEQ. This CDR3 is built from 16 residues. V trimming: 1 base; J trimming: 3 bases; junction bases outside the gene matches: 1. The CDR3 region has the DNA TGTGCCAGCAGCCAAGGGACTAGCGGGGGAACAGATACGCAGTATTTT. The encoded protein is CASSQGTSGGTDTQYF.

This clonotype was seen repeatedly, ten times or more. CDR3 residues: CASSEVTPNRVNGANVLTF. DNA for the CDR3: TGTGCCAGCAGTGAAGTGACACCGAACAGGGTTAATGGGGCCAACGTCCTGACTTTC. V is TRBV6-1 and J is TRBJ2-6; weak D call: TRBD1 (6 bases). Germline CDR1 reads MNHNS; CDR2 reads SASEGT. Trimming took 1 base from V and 3 from J, leaving 19 bases between them. The CDR3 has 19 amino acids.

This clonotype was counted at least ten times. This sequence joins TRBV20-1 and TRBJ1-1; TRBD1 might be the D (6 bases). The CDR3 spans 13 residues. CDR1 is DFQATT, CDR2 SNEGSKA, per germline (reference sequence). Trimming took 5 bases from V and 3 from J, leaving 13 bases between them. The CDR3 nucleotides are TGCAGTGCTTCTAGGGGGGAACACACTGAAGCTTTCTTT. It yields the protein CSASRGEHTEAFF.

This clonotype was recorded many times. V gene TRBV28 combines with J gene TRBJ2-1; D may be TRBD1 (6 bases). The CDR3 has 12 amino acids. The V end was cut by 6 bases, the J end by 5 bases, with 8 bases between. Germline-derived CDR1 and CDR2 are MDHEN and SYDVKM. CDR3 nucleotides: TGTGCCAGCAGGGACAGACACAATGAGCAGTTCTTC. It translates to CASRDRHNEQFF.

In this sample, this clonotype turned up many times. This chain uses TRBV18 with TRBJ2-5; D could derive from TRBD1 or TRBD2 (5 bases each). The CDR3 has 15 residues. Germline V gives CDR1 KGHSH, CDR2 LQKENI. V was trimmed by 2 bases and J by 5 bases, leaving 15 bases between them. The CDR3 loop is CASSPLFRGGETQYF. In DNA, the CDR3 is TGTGCCAGCTCACCATTGTTCCGGGGCGGGGAGACCCAGTACTTC.

This clonotype occurred many times. The rearrangement joins TRBV7-8 to TRBJ2-3, with 8 bases fitting TRBD2. Trimming took 1 base from V and 7 from J; bases not matched to a gene: 4. CDR1 SGHVS and CDR2 FQNEAQ come from the germline V gene. The CDR3 length is 14 residues. In nucleotides, the CDR3 is TGTGCCAGCAGCTTAGGCGGGGGGAGTTATACGCAGTATTTT. Encoded protein: CASSLGGGSYTQYF.

The table lists this clonotype with many counts. V usage is TRBV7-2 and J usage is TRBJ1-6; D is unclear. The CDR3 spans 16 residues. Per germline, CDR1 SGHTA and CDR2 FQGNSA. The ends were cut back, 1 base at V and 7 bases at J, with 14 bases in the middle. For the CDR3, the DNA is TGTGCCAGCAGCTTAGATTGGACGCAGACCAATTCACCCCTCCACTTT. It codes for CASSLDWTQTNSPLHF.

The gene calls are TRBV28 and TRBJ1-1; D is unresolved. Between the trimmed V and J ends, which lost 7 bases and 1 base, there was a span of 10 bases. Germline V gene sequence: CDR1 MDHEN, CDR2 SYDVKM. CDR3 length equals 13 residues. CDR3 nucleotides: TGTGCCAGCAAATCGACTCCGAACACTGAAGCTTTCTTT. It translates to CASKSTPNTEAFF.

The sample holds many counts of this clonotype. The V and J genes are TRBV5-4 and TRBJ2-3, with no clear D. This CDR3 has 16 amino acids. Trimming removed 1 base from V and 5 bases from J, with 17 bases in between. Germline CDR1 reads SGHNT; CDR2 reads YYREEE (reference sequence). The CDR3 nucleotides read TGTGCCAGCAGCTTGAGCTCTAGTAGGTTGGGAGATACGCAGTATTTT. This gives the protein CASSLSSSRLGDTQYF.

Many counts were recorded for this clonotype. The V gene is TRBV5-4, the J gene TRBJ2-1; a possible D gene is TRBD1 (5 bases). Germline values: CDR1 SGHNT, CDR2 YYREEE (reference sequence). The V and J ends lost 1 base and 8 bases respectively, with 10 bases between them. CDR3 size: 13 residues. CDR3 sequence (DNA): TGTGCCAGCAGCTTGCATGGGGCATATGAGCAGTTCTTC. It translates to CASSLHGAYEQFF. The variable domain in full, with the rest retrieved from reference TRBV5-4 and TRBJ2-1, is ETGVTQSPTHLIKTRGQQVTLRCSSQSGHNTVSWYQQALGQGPQFIFQYYREEENGRGNFPPRFSGLQFPNYSSELNVNALELDDSALYLCASSLHGAYEQFFGPGTRLTVL.

This clonotype was seen ten or more times. The chain recombines TRBV6-5 with TRBJ2-3; 8 nucleotides agree with TRBD2. CDR1 and CDR2 from the germline V gene are MNHEY and SVGAGI. Trimming cost V 6 bases and J 1 base; bases outside gene matches: 6. CDR3 length: 15 amino acids. Here the CDR3 DNA reads TGTGCCAGCAGCGTAGCGGGGAAGGGCACAGATACGCAGTATTTT. Encoded protein: CASSVAGKGTDTQYF.

This clonotype was counted ten times or more. The V call is TRBV5-4, the J call TRBJ1-4, with TRBD1 matching over 7 bases. Trimming removed 0 bases from V and 7 bases from J; junction bases left unmatched: 6. This CDR3 comprises 15 residues. The germline gives CDR1 SGHNT, CDR2 YYREEE (reference sequence). CDR3 sequence (DNA): TGTGCCAGCAGCTTGGGGGACAGATCTTTTGAAAAACTGTTTTTT. Amino acid sequence: CASSLGDRSFEKLFF.

At least ten counts were recorded for this clonotype. This chain connects TRBV25-1 to TRBJ2-3, with 8 bases identical to TRBD2. V lost 6 bases, J lost 6 bases, and 11 bases stayed unmatched. The length of the CDR3 is 15 residues. The germline V gene has CDR1 MGHDK and CDR2 SYGVNS. The CDR3 loop is CASRAWTGGGDTQYF. DNA for the CDR3: TGTGCCAGCAGAGCCTGGACGGGCGGGGGGGATACGCAGTATTTT.

There are many counts of this clonotype. The chain employs TRBV20-1 and TRBJ2-3; 10 bases align to TRBD2. This CDR3 spans 15 amino acids. Trimming removed 5 bases from V and 1 base from J; junction bases left unmatched: 6. CDR1 DFQATT and CDR2 SNEGSKA come from the germline V gene (reference sequence). CDR3 coding DNA: TGCAGTGCTGGATATAGCGGGGGGCGCACAGATACGCAGTATTTT. It encodes CSAGYSGGRTDTQYF.

This clonotype showed up many times. V and J are TRBV20-1 and TRBJ2-7; D perhaps matches TRBD1 (6 bases). Trimming took off 6 bases at V and 5 bases at J, with 20 bases between the two ends. Germline-derived CDR1 and CDR2 are DFQATT and SNEGSKA (reference sequence). CDR3 length: 14 amino acids. This CDR3 is CSASHRDRLHEQYV. The DNA for the CDR3 is TGCAGTGCCAGCCACAGGGATCGACTTCACGAGCAGTACGTC.